The clone carrying this T cell receptor beta chain showed up just once. Its antigen remains unknown. The PCR ran on 60 Vbeta and 13 Jbeta primers. Only in-frame clones appear in the TCRdb table, and some are missing; sequencing was by immunoSEQ multiplex PCR. The repertoire holds around 280,000 clones, with 70% to 90% as singletons. The data derive from a study of cytomegalovirus exposure and HLA in healthy donors. The CDR3 has 14 amino acids. V was pared by 4 bases and J by 11 bases, with 20 bases between. Germline V gene data show CDR1 as MNHEY and CDR2 as SVGAGI. Study results and caveats: Cytomegalovirus-associated TCR beta chains were listed, numbering some 150. V- and J-gene trimming in TCR beta was tied to a missense DCLRE1C variant by an analysis performed later. Among the most significant clusters, several appeared linked to common viral pathogens in a later analysis. Three of the chains that were CMV-associated were confirmed in vitro to be specific for CMV antigens.

The V gene is TRBV6-5, the J gene TRBJ1-1; tentatively, D is TRBD1 (6 bases). The clonotype was recovered from a woman aged 18-29 years in good health and CMV-seronegative. Sequenced input: PBMCs. The DNA for the CDR3 is TGTGCCAGCAGTTCCCACAGGACAGCAAGTGACGCTTTCTTT. Its translation is CASSSHRTASDAFF.